The present entry profiles one T cell receptor (beta chain) with its context. This sample was taken from a study of CD8 T cells in Susac syndrome. Losses at the gene ends were 3 bases for V and 4 bases for J; bases not matched to a gene: 4. Germline V gene lookup returns CDR1 MGHRA and CDR2 YSYEKL. The CDR3 has 14 amino acids. While CD8+ and CD4+ T cells were isolated negatively, TEMRA cells were enriched by FACS. Random hexamers served to reverse transcribe about 0.5 to 1 ug RNA. Amplification of TCR beta CDR3 used immunoSEQ multiplex PCR across 54 Vbeta and 13 Jbeta. TCRdb itself ran the immunoSEQ multiplex PCR reads through MiXCR, one entry per CDR3 protein. The table shows 400,000 to 550,000 distinct CDR3 sequences, with roughly 85% occurring only once.

Input material: CD8+ T cells from PBMCs. The receptor's source is a human donor with multiple sclerosis. The chain is built from TRBV4-1 and TRBJ1-1; 8 bases map to TRBD1. DNA for the CDR3: TGCGCCAGCAGCCACAGGGGGCGAATCACTGAAGCTTTCTTT. Its translation is CASSHRGRITEAFF.